The 4 T cell receptor beta chains in this list originate from one sample, sequenced in a study of T cells in Graves' hyperthyroidism and ophthalmopathy. TCR beta CDR3 regions were amplified from RNA. With the HTBI primer set, the TCR CDR3 went through a first round of RT-PCR. TCRdb reprocessed the multiplex PCR reads via MiXCR and lists one record per CDR3 protein. The repertoire holds about 420,000 distinct CDR3 sequences, with around 14% as singletons. The specimen sequenced was blood. These receptors all come from a woman between 18 and 29 years old with Graves' hyperthyroidism.

This clonotype was observed a single time. A much larger clonotype is one base distant, so this may be a read error. The V and J genes are TRBV13 and TRBJ2-3; 9 positions match TRBD2. V trimming: 5 bases; J trimming: 5 bases; junction bases outside the gene matches: 5. The CDR3 has 14 residues. Germline V gives CDR1 PRHDT, CDR2 FYEKMQ (reference sequence). CDR3 DNA: TGTGCCAGCAGCGGGCGGGGGGGCCGAGATACGCAGTATTTT. Protein: CASSGRGGRDTQYF.

Note on this clonotype: At one end, the junction sequence differs from germline, possibly due to a read error. The chain couples TRBV6-5 to TRBJ2-1; D is unresolved. The germline CDR1 and CDR2 sequences are MNHEY and SVGAGI. The CDR3 consists of 14 residues. This CDR3 is CAGSYFLTGNEQFF. CDR3 nucleotides: TGTGCCGGCAGTTACTTTCTAACCGGCAATGAGCAGTTCTTC.

The table lists this clonotype with many counts. This chain uses TRBV2 with TRBJ1-3; 11 nucleotides match TRBD1. Germline CDR1 is SNHLY and CDR2 is FYNNEI. This CDR3 contains 17 residues. Germline trimming cut 6 bases from V and 0 bases from J; bases unmatched to any gene: 7. CDR3 DNA sequence: TGTGCCAGCAGCGAACGGACAGGGGGCTTCTCTGGAAACACCATATATTTT. Protein: CASSERTGGFSGNTIYF.

The genes are TRBV5-6 and TRBJ1-4, with 12 bases that match TRBD1. CDR3 size: 16 residues. Unmatched junction bases numbered 10, after V lost 6 bases and J lost 7 bases. Germline V gene lookup returns CDR1 SGHDT and CDR2 YYEEEE. The CDR3 loop is CASTGTGGDYGEKLFF. CDR3 nucleotide sequence: TGTGCCAGCACCGGGACAGGGGGCGACTATGGTGAAAAACTGTTTTTT.